The T cell receptor (beta chain) described here comes from a study of technical replicates of blood from a few donors (dated by TCRdb to 2016 to 2017). From V the trimming removes 0 bases and from J it removes 2 bases, while the gene matches leave 3 bases of the junction unaccounted for. The germline V gene provides CDR1 LGHNA and CDR2 YSLEER. Counted from cysteine to phenylalanine, this CDR3 has 17 amino acids. This entry keeps only the CDR3 DNA: 51 bases, framed from base 1. Receptors were amplified or captured by the immunoSEQ multiplex PCR assay. In its TCRdb copy, this immuneACCESS table keeps in-frame sequences only and misses some clones. Where compared with another copy, unresolved V genes explain less than half of these, and the others have no known cause. The sample table contains tens of thousands of clones; only one count was recorded for 91% of them. About 0.39% of the sample comes from the top ten.

As concerns this clone: Its cognate antigen has yet to be identified. Per-base quality was not reported, and no clone a single base away is much larger than it.

The clonotype originates from a human donor in good health. The chain links TRBV4-3 with TRBJ2-6; 8 bases in the junction line up with TRBD1. Sequenced input: T cells isolated from PBMCs. CDR3 reads: CASSQEGTGTGANVLTF. The DNA sequence is TGCGCCAGCAGCCAAGAAGGGACAGGCACTGGGGCCAACGTCCTGACTTTC.